This TCR beta chain comes out of a study of T cell responses to AZD1222 COVID-19 vaccine. Study results and limitations: Targeting of unmutated variant regions was reportedly seen in nearly half of spike-specific TCRs. After two AZD1222 doses, spike-specific TCR breadth and depth rose versus day 0. In all cases, repertoires were sampled only after the peak T cell response. The donor cohort was predominantly white British with a female majority, and clonal diversity may have been underestimated.

Details on this clone: Its matching antigen is unknown.

Germline V gene data show CDR1 as MGHRA and CDR2 as YSYEKL. V lost 1 base and J 4 bases, leaving 7 bases between the germline ends. The CDR3 has 13 residues. Profiling relied on immunoSEQ multiplex PCR, and the TCRdb table lists in-frame clones only, not all of them. The sample contains approximately 160,000 clones, more than 70% of which appear only once. The chain has TRBV4-1 and TRBJ1-2, with D tentatively TRBD1 (5 bases). Sample: peripheral blood, taken on day 0 of AZD1222 vaccination. The sequence derives from an adult in good health. For the CDR3, the DNA is TGCGCCAGCAGCCAAGGGGGGATCTATGGCTACACCTTC. Its protein product is CASSQGGIYGYTF.